This note documents a single T cell receptor (beta chain) sequence. V shed 5 bases, J shed 3 bases, and the junction held 3 bases outside the gene matches. The CDR3 has 14 residues. The germline V gene encodes CDR1 MNHEY and CDR2 SMNVEV (reference sequence). The protocol was immunoSEQ multiplex PCR, while the TCRdb copy is restricted to in-frame clones and leaves out a portion. The top ten clones hold around 0.72% of a sample with about 210,000 clones, roughly nine tenths of them seen once. This sample stems from a study of blood T cell repertoires in COVID-19. The sample comprised peripheral blood. This rearrangement joins TRBV27 to TRBJ1-2; 10 nucleotides line up with TRBD1. The TCR originated in a man aged 35 to 55 with acute or convalescent COVID-19. Written as DNA, the CDR3 is TGTGCCAGCAGTATGGGACAGGGGTACTATGGCTACACCTTC. Translated, it gives CASSMGQGYYGYTF.